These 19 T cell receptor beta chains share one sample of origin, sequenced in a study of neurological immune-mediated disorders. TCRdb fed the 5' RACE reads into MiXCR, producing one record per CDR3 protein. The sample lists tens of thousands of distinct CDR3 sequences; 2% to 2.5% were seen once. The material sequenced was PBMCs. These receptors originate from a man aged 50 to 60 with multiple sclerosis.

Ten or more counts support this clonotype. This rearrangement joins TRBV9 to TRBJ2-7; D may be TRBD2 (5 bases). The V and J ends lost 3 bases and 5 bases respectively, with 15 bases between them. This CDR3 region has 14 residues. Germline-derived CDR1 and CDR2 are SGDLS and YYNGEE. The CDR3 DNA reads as TGTGCCAGCAGCGCCGGGTTCCCGGGAAACGAGCAGTACTTC. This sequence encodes CASSAGFPGNEQYF.

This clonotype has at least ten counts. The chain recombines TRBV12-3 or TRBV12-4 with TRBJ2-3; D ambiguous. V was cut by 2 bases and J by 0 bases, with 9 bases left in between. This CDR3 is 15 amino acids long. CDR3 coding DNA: TGTGCCAGCAGTTTAACTCGGGCGAGCACAGATACGCAGTATTTT. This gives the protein CASSLTRASTDTQYF.

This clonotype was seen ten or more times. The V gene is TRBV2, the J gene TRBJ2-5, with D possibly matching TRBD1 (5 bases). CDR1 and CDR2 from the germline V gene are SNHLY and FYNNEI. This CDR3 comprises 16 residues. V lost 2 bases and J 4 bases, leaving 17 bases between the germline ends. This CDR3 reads CASSETGSRSGETQYF. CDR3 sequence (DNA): TGTGCCAGCAGTGAAACAGGTAGCCGGTCGGGAGAGACCCAGTACTTC.

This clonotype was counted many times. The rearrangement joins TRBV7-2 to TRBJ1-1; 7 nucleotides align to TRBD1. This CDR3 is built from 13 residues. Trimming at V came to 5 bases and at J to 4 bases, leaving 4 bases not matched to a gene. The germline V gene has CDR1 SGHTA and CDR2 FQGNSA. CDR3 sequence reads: CASSQQGFTEAFF. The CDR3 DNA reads TGTGCCAGCAGCCAACAGGGGTTCACTGAAGCTTTCTTT.

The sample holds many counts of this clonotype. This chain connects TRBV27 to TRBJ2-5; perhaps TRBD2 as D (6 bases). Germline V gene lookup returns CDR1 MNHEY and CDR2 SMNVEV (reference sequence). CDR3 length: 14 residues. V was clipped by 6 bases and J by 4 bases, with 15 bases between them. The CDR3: CASRRLLGGETQYF. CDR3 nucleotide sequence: TGTGCCAGCAGGCGTTTATTGGGAGGAGAGACCCAGTACTTC.

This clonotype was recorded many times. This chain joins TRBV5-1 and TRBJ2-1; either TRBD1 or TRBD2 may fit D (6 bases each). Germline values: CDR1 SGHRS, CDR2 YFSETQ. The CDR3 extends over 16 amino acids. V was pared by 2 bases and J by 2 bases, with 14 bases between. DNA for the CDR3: TGCGCCAGCAGCTTCGGAGGGGGTGGTCCCTACAATGAGCAGTTCTTC. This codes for CASSFGGGGPYNEQFF.

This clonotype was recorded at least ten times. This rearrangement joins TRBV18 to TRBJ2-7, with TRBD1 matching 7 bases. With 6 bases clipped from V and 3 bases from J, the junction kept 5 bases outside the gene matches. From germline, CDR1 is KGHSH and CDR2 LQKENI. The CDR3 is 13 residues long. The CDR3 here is CASSRDSFYEQYF. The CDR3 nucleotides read TGTGCCAGCTCCCGGGACAGCTTCTACGAGCAGTACTTC.

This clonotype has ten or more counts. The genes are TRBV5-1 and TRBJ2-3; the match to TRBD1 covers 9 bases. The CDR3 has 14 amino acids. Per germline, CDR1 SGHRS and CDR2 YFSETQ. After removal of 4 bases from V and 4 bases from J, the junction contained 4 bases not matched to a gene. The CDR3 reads CASSRTGVSDTQYF. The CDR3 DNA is TGCGCCAGCAGCCGGACAGGGGTTTCAGATACGCAGTATTTT.

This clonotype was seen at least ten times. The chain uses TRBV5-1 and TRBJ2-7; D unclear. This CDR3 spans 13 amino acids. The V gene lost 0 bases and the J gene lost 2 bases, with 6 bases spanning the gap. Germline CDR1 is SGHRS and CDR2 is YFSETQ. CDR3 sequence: CASSLDGAYEQYF. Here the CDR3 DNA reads TGCGCCAGCAGCTTGGACGGCGCCTACGAGCAGTACTTC.

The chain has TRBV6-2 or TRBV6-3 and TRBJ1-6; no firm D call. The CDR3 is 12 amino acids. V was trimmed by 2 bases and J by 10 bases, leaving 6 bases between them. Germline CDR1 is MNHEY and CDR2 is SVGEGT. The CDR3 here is CASSYVGSPLHF. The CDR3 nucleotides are TGTGCCAGCAGTTACGTCGGATCACCCCTCCACTTT.

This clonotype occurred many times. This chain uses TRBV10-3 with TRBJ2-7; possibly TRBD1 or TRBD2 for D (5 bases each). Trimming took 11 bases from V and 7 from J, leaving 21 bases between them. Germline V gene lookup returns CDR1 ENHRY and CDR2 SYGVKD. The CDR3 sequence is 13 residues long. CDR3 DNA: TGTGCCGCCGGGGAGACAGCCGCCGCAGAGCAGTACTTC. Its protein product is CAAGETAAAEQYF.

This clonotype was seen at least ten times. The CDR3 sequence: CALGDREETQYF. Written as DNA, the CDR3 is TGTGCCCTCGGGGACAGAGAAGAGACCCAGTACTTC. V usage is TRBV28 and J usage is TRBJ2-5, with 7 bases lining up with TRBD1. The CDR3 contains 12 residues. The germline V gene encodes CDR1 MDHEN and CDR2 SYDVKM. J gave up 3 bases and V 11 bases, and 6 bases lay outside the gene matches.

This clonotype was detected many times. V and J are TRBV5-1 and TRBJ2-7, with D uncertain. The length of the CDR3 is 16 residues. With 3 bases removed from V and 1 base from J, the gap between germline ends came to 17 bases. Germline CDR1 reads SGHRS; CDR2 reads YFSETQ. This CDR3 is CASSYSGPGVSYEQYF. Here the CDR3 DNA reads TGCGCCAGCAGCTACTCCGGGCCTGGGGTGTCCTACGAGCAGTACTTC. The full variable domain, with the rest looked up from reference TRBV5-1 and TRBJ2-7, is KAGVTQTPRYLIKTRGQQVTLSCSPISGHRSVSWYQQTPGQGLQFLFEYFSETQRNKGNFPGRFSGRQFSNSRSEMNVSTLELGDSALYLCASSYSGPGVSYEQYFGPGTRLTVT.

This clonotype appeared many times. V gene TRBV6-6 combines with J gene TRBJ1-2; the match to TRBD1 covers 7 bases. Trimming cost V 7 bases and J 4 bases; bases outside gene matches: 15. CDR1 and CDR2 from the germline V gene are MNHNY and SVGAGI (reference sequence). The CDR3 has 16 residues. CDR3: CASNQVGQIEGYGYTF. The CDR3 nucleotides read TGTGCCAGCAATCAAGTGGGACAGATCGAGGGCTATGGCTACACCTTC.

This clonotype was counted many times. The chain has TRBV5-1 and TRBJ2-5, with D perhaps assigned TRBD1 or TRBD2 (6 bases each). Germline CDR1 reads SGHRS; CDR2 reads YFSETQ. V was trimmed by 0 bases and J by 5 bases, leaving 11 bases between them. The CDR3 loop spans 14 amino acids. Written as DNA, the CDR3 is TGCGCCAGCAGCTTGGATGGGGGGCGTGAGACCCAGTACTTC. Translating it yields CASSLDGGRETQYF.

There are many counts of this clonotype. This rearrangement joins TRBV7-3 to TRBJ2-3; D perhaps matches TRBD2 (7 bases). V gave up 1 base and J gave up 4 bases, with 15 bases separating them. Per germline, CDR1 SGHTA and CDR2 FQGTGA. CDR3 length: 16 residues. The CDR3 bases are TGTGCCAGCAGCTTAATTGCGGGGGCGCAGGCAGATACGCAGTATTTT. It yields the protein CASSLIAGAQADTQYF.

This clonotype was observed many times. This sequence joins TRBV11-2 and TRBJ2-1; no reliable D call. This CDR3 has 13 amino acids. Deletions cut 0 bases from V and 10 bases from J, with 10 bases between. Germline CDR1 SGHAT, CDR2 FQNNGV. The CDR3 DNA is TGTGCCAGCAGCTTAGATAGAACGGGCGAGCAGTTCTTC. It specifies CASSLDRTGEQFF.

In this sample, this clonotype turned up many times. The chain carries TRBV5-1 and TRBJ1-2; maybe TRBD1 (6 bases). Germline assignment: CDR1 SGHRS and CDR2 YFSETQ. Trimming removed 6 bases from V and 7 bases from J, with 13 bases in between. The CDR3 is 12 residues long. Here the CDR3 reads CASKGGGVGYTF. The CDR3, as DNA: TGCGCCAGCAAAGGAGGGGGGGTTGGCTACACCTTC.

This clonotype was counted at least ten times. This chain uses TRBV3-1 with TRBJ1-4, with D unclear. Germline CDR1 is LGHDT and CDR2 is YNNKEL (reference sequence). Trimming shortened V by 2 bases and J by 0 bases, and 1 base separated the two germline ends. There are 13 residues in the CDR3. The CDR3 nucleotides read TGTGCCAGCAGCCAATCAACTAATGAAAAACTGTTTTTT. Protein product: CASSQSTNEKLFF. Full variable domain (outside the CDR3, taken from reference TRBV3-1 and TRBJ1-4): DTAVSQTPKYLVTQMGNDKSIKCEQNLGHDTMYWYKQDSKKFLKIMFSYNNKELIINETVPNRFSPKSPDKAHLNLHINSLELGDSAVYFCASSQSTNEKLFFGSGTQLSVL.